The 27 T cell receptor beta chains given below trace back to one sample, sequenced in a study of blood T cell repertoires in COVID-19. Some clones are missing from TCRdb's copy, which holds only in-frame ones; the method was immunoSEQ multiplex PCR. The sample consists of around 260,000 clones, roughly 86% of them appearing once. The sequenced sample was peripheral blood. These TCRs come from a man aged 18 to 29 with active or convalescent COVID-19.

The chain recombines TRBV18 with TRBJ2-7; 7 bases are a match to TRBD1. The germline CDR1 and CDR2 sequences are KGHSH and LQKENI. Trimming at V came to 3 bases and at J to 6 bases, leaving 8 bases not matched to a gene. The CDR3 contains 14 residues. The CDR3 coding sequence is TGTGCCAGCTCACCGGCCGACAGGGCTTTCGAGCAGTACTTC. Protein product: CASSPADRAFEQYF.

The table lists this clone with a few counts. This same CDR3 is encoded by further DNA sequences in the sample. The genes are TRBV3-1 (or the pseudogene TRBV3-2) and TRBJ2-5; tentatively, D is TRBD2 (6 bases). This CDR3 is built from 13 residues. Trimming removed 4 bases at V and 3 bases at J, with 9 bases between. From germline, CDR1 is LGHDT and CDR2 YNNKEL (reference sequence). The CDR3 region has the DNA TGTGCCAGCAGCCTTTCGGGGGAAGAGACCCAGTACTTC. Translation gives CASSLSGEETQYF.

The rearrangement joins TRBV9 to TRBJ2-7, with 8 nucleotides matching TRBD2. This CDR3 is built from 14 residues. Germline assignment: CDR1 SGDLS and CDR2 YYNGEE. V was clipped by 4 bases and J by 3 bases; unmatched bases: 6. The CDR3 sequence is CASSPSGSGYEQYF. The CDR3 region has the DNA TGTGCCAGCAGCCCCAGCGGGAGTGGCTACGAGCAGTACTTC.

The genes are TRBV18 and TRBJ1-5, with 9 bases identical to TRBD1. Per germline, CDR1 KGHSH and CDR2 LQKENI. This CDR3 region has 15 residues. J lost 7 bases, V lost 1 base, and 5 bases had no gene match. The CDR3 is CASSPRTGESQPQHF. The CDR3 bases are TGTGCCAGCTCACCACGGACAGGGGAGAGCCAGCCCCAGCATTTT.

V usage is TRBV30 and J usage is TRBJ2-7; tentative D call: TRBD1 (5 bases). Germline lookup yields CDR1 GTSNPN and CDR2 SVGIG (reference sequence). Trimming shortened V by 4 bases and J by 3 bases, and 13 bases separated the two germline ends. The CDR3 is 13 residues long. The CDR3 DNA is TGTGCCTGGAAGCTTCAGGGTTTCTACGAGCAGTACTTC. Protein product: CAWKLQGFYEQYF.

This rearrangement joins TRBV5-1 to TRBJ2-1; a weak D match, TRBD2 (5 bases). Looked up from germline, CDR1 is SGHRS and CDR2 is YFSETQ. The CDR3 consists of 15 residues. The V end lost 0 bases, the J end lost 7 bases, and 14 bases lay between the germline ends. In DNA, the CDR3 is TGCGCCAGCAGCTTGGAGAGACGAGGGTATAATGAGCAGTTCTTC. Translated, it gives CASSLERRGYNEQFF.

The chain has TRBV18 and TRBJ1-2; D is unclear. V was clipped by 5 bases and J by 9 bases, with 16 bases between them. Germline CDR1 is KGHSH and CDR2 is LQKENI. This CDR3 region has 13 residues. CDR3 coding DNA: TGTGCCAGCTCAGCCACCGTACGCGACAGCTACACCTTC. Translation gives CASSATVRDSYTF.

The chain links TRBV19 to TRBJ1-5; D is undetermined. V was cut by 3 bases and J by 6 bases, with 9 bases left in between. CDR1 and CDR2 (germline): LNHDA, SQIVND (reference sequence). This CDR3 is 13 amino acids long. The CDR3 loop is CASSIRESQPQHF. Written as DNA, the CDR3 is TGTGCCAGTAGTATTAGGGAGAGTCAGCCCCAGCATTTT.

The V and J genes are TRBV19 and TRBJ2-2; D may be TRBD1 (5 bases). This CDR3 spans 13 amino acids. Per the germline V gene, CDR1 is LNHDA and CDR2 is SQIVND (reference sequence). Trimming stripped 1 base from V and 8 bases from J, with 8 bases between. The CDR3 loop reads CASSIGTSGELFF. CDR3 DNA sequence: TGTGCCAGTAGTATAGGGACATCGGGGGAGCTGTTTTTT. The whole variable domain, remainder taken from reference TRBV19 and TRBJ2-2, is DGGITQSPKYLFRKEGQNVTLSCEQNLNHDAMYWYRQDPGQGLRLIYYSQIVNDFQKGDIAEGYSVSREKKESFPLTVTSAQKNPTAFYLCASSIGTSGELFFGEGSRLTVL.

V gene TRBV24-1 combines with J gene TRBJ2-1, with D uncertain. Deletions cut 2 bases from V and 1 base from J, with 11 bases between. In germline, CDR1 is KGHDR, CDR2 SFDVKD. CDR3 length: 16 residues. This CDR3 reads CATSDSSPGSYNEQFF. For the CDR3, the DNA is TGTGCCACCAGTGATTCTTCCCCCGGGTCCTACAATGAGCAGTTCTTC.

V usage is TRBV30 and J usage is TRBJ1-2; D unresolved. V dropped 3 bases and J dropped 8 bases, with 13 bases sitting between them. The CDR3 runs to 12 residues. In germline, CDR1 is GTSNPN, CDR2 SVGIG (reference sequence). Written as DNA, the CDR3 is TGTGCCTGGAGGGGCGTCGTCGGCGGCTACACCTTC. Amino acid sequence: CAWRGVVGGYTF.

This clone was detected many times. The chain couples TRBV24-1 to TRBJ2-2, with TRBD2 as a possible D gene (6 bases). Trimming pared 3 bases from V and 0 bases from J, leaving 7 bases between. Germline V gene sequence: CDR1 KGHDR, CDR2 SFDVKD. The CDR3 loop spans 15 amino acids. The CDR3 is CATSDAGTNTGELFF. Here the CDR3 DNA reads TGTGCCACCAGTGATGCGGGAACGAACACCGGGGAGCTGTTTTTT.

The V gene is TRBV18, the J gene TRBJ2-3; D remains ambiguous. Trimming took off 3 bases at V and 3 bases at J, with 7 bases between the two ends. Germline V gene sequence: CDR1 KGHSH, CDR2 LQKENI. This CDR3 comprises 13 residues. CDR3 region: CASSPLRTDTQYF. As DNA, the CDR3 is TGTGCCAGCTCACCTCTCAGGACAGATACGCAGTATTTT.

The CDR3 DNA reads TGTGCCAGCAGCTCAATCACCCTGGGGGGGCCAGATACGCAGTATTTT. Translated: CASSSITLGGPDTQYF. The chain uses TRBV7-2 and TRBJ2-3; the D gene is possibly TRBD2 (7 bases). The germline V gene encodes CDR1 SGHTA and CDR2 FQGNSA. The CDR3 is 16 amino acids. Trimming stripped 4 bases from V and 4 bases from J, with 18 bases between.

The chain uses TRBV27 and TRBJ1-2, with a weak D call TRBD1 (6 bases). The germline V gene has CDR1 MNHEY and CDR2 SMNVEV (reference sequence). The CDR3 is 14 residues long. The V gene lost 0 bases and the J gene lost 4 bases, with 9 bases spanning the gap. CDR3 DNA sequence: TGTGCCAGCAGTTTATCATGGGGGCCCTATGGCTACACCTTC. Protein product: CASSLSWGPYGYTF.

This chain's CDR3 is CASSLEGDSPLHF. In DNA form, the CDR3 reads TGTGCCAGTAGTCTTGAGGGAGATTCACCCCTCCACTTT. The V gene is TRBV19, the J gene TRBJ1-6; no definite D call. The CDR3 extends over 13 amino acids. Trimming took 5 bases from V and 8 from J, leaving 10 bases between them. From germline, CDR1 is LNHDA and CDR2 SQIVND (reference sequence).

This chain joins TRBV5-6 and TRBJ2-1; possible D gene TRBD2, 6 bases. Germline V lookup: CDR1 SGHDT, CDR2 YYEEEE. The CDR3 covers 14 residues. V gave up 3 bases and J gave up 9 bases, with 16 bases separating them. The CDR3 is CASSSHSWGLEQFF. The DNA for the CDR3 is TGTGCCAGCAGCTCTCACTCTTGGGGACTTGAGCAGTTCTTC.

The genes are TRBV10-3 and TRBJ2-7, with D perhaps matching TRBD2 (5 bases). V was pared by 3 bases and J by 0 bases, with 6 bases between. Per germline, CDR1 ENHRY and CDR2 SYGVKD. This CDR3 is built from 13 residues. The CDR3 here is CAISDRGSYEQYF. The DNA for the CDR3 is TGTGCCATCAGTGATCGGGGCTCCTACGAGCAGTACTTC.

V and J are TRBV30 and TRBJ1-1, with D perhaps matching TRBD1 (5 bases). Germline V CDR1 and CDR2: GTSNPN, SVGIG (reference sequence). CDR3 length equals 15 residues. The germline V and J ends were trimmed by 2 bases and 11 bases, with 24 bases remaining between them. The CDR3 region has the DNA TGTGCCTGGAGTACCGGGACTTCCCTTCTCCAAGGGGCTTTCTTT. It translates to CAWSTGTSLLQGAFF.

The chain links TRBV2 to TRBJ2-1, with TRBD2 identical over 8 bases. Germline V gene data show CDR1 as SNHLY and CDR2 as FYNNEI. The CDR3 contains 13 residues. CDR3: CAGGRGAANEQFF. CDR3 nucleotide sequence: TGTGCAGGAGGGCGGGGGGCGGCGAATGAGCAGTTCTTC.

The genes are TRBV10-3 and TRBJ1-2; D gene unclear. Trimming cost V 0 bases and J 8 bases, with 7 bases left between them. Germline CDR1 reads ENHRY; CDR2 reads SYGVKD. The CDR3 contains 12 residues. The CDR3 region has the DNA TGTGCCATCAGTGAGTCGGAGGTCGGCTACACCTTC. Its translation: CAISESEVGYTF.

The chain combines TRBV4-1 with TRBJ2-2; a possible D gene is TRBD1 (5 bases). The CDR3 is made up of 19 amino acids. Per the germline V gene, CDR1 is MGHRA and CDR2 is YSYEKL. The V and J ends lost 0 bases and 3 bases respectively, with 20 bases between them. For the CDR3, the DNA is TGCGCCAGCAGCCAAGATCTTGTGGTAGGGGTTAAGGACACCGGGGAGCTGTTTTTT. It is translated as CASSQDLVVGVKDTGELFF.

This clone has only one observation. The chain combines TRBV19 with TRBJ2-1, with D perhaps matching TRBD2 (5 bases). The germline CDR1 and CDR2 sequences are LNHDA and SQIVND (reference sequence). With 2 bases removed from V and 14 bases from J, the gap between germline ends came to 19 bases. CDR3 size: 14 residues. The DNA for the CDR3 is TGTGCCAGTAGTATACCCGGGGAACCGAAACCGGAGTTCTTC. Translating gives CASSIPGEPKPEFF.

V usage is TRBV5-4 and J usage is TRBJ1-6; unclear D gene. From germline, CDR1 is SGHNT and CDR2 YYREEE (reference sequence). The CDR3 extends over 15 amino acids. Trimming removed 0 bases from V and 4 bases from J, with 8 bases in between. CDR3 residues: CASSLDRAYNSPLHF. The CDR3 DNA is TGTGCCAGCAGCTTGGATAGAGCGTATAATTCACCCCTCCACTTT.

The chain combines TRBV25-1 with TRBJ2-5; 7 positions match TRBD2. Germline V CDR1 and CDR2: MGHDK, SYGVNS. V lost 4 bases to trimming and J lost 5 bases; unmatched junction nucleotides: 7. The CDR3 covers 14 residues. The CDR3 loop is CASSVTVGGETQYF. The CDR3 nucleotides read TGTGCCAGCAGTGTCACAGTGGGAGGGGAGACCCAGTACTTC.

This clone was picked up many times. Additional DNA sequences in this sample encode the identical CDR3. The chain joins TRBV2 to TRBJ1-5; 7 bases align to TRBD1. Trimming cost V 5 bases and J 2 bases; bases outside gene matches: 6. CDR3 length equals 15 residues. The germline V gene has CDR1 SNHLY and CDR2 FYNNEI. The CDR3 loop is CASSSTGTGNQPQHF. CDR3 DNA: TGTGCCAGCAGTAGTACCGGGACAGGCAATCAGCCCCAGCATTTT.

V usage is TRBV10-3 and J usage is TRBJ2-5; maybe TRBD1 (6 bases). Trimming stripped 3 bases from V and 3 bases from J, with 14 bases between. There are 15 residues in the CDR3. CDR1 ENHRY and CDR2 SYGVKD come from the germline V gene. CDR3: CAISDSAAGEETQYF. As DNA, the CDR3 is TGTGCCATCAGTGATAGTGCGGCAGGGGAAGAGACCCAGTACTTC.